The sample holds many counts of the clone carrying this T cell receptor (beta chain). Its cognate antigen is unknown. From the 5' RACE reads, TCRdb called clonotypes with MiXCR, one entry per CDR3 protein. The profile shows about 800,000 distinct CDR3 sequences, about 11% of them singletons. CDR3 length: 15 amino acids. Trimming took off 0 bases at V and 2 bases at J, with 8 bases between the two ends. Germline V lookup: CDR1 LNHNV, CDR2 YYDKDF (reference sequence). This sample was included in a study of CD8 T cells in ankylosing spondylitis. Broader study findings: There was reportedly significant enrichment of clones that were disease-linked in matched ankylosing spondylitis synovial fluid. A TCR beta motif of several highly homologous variants seemed to mark ankylosing spondylitis blood.

V gene TRBV15 combines with J gene TRBJ2-1, with D possibly TRBD2 on 5 matching bases. Sequences were obtained from blood, either unsorted or a sorted T cell fraction (not recorded which). This receptor was identified in a male donor with ankylosing spondylitis. This CDR3 reads CATSRDRGAYNEQFF. CDR3 DNA: TGTGCCACCAGCAGAGATCGGGGAGCCTACAATGAGCAGTTCTTC.